Below, one T cell receptor beta chain is given with its context. The authors' processing: Using reference gene primer amplification, nucleated cell counts were estimated. Produced via immunoSEQ multiplex PCR; TCRdb's table is partial and in-frame only. D and trimming come from the DNA, and the V and J calls and clone size come from that table. The table shows tens of thousands of clones, with 80% to 85% occurring only once. Germline assignment: CDR1 SEHNR and CDR2 FQNEAQ (reference sequence). V lost 2 bases, J lost 8 bases, and 8 bases stayed unmatched. The CDR3 is made up of 14 amino acids. This sample was taken from a study of blood T cell repertoires in COVID-19. Study context: Whether acute or convalescent, the COVID-19 samples came from the United States, Italy and Spain. T cells, B-cell-depleted T cells, or PBMCs provided the cDNA or gDNA that served as material.

The specimen sequenced was peripheral blood. The chain is built from TRBV7-9 and TRBJ1-1; 7 bases agree with TRBD1. This TCR came from an older woman with acute or convalescent COVID-19. CDR3 loop: CASSLKGAEVEAFF. As DNA, the CDR3 is TGTGCCAGCAGCTTAAAGGGGGCCGAGGTCGAAGCTTTCTTT.